Sequencing of this T cell receptor (beta chain) was carried out in a study of immune heterogeneity within non-small cell lung tumors. The study, taken as a whole, reports: Individual patients had largely distinct high-frequency T-cell receptor beta clonotypes. The study found that local T-cell clonality correlated moderately but significantly with local tumor mutational burden (R about 0.34).

This clonotype counts as medium-sized. The antigen remains unidentified. The CDR3 contains 14 residues. Between the trimmed V and J ends, which lost 2 bases and 4 bases, there was a span of 8 bases. Germline V lookup: CDR1 ENHRY, CDR2 SYGVKD. Template was bulk tumor genomic DNA, about 620 ng per sample. Biopsies that were spaced far apart were taken, several per primary tumor, during surgery. Surgery that was curative in intent was performed on patients with untreated, newly diagnosed non-small cell lung cancer. It was with 32 V and 13 J primers that multiplex PCR amplified TCR beta CDR3. TCRdb itself ran the multiplex PCR reads through MiXCR, one entry per CDR3 protein. This sample has approximately 11,000 distinct CDR3 sequences, with just under 30% found just once.

Sample: lung tumor tissue. The rearrangement links TRBV10-3 to TRBJ2-2, with D uncertain. The clonotype comes from a woman aged 55-70 years with non-small cell lung cancer. The CDR3 region is CAISEGVFTGELFF. CDR3 coding DNA: TGTGCCATCAGTGAGGGTGTCTTCACCGGGGAGCTGTTTTTT.